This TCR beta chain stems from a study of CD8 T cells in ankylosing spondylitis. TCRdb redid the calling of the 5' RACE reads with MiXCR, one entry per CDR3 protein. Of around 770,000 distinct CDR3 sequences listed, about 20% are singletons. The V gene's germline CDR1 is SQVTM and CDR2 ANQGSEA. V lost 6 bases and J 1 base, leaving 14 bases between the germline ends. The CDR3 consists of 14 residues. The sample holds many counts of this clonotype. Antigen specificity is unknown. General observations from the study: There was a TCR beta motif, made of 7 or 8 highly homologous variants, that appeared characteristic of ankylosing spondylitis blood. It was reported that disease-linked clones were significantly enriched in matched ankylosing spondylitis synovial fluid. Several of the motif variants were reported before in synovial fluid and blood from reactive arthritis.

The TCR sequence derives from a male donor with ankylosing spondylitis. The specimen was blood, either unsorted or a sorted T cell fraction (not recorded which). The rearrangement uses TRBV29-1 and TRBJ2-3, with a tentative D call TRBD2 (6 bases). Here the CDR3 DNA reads TGCAGCGTAGACCCCAGGGAGGGCACAGATACGCAGTATTTT. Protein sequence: CSVDPREGTDTQYF.